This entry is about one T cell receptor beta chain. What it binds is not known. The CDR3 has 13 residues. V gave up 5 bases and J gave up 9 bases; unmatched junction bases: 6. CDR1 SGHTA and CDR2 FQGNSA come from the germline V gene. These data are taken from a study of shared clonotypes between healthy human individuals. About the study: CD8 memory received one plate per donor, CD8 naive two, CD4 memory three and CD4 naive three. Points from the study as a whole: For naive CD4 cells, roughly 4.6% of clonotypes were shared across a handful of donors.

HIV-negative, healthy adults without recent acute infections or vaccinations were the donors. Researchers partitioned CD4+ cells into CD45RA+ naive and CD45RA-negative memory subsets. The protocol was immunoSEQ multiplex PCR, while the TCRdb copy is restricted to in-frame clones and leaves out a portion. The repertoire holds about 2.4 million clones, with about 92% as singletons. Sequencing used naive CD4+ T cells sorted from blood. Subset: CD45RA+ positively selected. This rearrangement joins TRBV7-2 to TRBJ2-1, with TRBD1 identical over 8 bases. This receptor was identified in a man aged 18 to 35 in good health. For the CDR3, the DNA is TGTGCCAGCAGCAGACAGGGGCGCGGTGAGCAGTTCTTC. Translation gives CASSRQGRGEQFF. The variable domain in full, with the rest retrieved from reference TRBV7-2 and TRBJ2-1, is GAGVSQSPSNKVTEKGKDVELRCDPISGHTALYWYRQSLGQGLEFLIYFQGNSAPDKSGLPSDRFSAERTGGSVSTLTIQRTQQEDSAVYLCASSRQGRGEQFFGPGTRLTVL.